This T cell receptor (beta chain) is from a study of PD-L1 blockade in urothelial cancer. Study information: Patients, treated from 2014 onward, received atezolizumab 1,200 mg intravenously every 3 weeks. The researchers analyzed blood 3 weeks (second dose) and 6 weeks after treatment start. Peripheral blood specimens exhibited a median yield of approximately 150,000 T cells. Findings of the study overall: At 3 weeks on treatment, tumor-associated clones expanded more with durable benefit.

Here immunoSEQ multiplex PCR was the method, and the copy in TCRdb shows in-frame clones only, minus some. The repertoire includes 25,000 to 35,000 clones, roughly 83% of them detected once, and around 3.1% sits in the top ten. Trimming removed 0 bases at V and 4 bases at J, with 6 bases between. CDR1 and CDR2 (germline): MRHNA, SNTAGT. The CDR3 length is 14 residues. The time point denotes: peripheral blood 6 weeks after treatment start. This clone was seen only a few times. The antigen remains unidentified. This material consisted of PBMCs, taken around atezolizumab (anti-PD-L1) treatment. J is TRBJ2-2 and V is TRBV6-4; a weak D match, TRBD1 (6 bases). The sequence derives from a man in his 70s with urothelial cancer. The CDR3 region has the DNA TGTGCCAGCAGTGACTCGACAGGCACCGGGGAGCTGTTTTTT. This sequence encodes CASSDSTGTGELFF.